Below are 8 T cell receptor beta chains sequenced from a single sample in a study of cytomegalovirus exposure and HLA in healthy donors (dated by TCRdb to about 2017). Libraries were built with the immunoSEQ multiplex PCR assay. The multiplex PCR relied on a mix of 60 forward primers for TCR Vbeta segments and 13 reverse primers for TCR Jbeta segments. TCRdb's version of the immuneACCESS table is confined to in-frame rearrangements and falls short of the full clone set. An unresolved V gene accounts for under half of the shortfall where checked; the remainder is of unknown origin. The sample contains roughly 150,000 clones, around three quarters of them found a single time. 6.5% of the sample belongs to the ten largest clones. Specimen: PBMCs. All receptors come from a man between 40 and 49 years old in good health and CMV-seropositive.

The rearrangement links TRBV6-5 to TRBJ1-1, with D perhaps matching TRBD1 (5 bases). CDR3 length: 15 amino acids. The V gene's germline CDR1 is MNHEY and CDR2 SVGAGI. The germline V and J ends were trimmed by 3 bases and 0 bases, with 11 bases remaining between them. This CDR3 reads CASSYRGLMNTEAFF. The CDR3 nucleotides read TGTGCCAGCAGTTATCGGGGACTTATGAACACTGAAGCTTTCTTT.

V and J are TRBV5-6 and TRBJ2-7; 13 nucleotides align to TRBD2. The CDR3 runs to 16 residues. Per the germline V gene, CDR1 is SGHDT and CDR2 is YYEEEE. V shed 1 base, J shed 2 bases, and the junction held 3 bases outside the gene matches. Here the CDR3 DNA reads TGTGCCAGCAGCTTGCTGGGACTAGCGGGAACCTACGAGCAGTACTTC. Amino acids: CASSLLGLAGTYEQYF. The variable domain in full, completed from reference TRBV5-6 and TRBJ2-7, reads DAGVTQSPTHLIKTRGQQVTLRCSPKSGHDTVSWYQQALGQGPQFIFQYYEEEERQRGNFPDRFSGHQFPNYSSELNVNALLLGDSALYLCASSLLGLAGTYEQYFGPGTRLTVT.

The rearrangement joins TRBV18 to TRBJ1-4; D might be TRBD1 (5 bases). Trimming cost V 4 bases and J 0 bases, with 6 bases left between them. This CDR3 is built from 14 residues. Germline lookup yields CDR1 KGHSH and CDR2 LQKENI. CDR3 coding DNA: TGTGCCAGCTCACTACAGGCAACTAATGAAAAACTGTTTTTT. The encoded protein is CASSLQATNEKLFF. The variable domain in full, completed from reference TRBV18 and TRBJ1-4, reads NAGVMQNPRHLVRRRGQEARLRCSPMKGHSHVYWYRQLPEEGLKFMVYLQKENIIDESGMPKERFSAEFPKEGPSILRIQQVVRGDSAAYFCASSLQATNEKLFFGSGTQLSVL.

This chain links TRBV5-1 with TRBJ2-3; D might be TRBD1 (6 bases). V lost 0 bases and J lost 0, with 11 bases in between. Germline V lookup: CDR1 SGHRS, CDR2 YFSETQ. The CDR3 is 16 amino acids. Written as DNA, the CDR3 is TGCGCCAGCAGCTTGGCAGGGGCTACTAGCACAGATACGCAGTATTTT. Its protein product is CASSLAGATSTDTQYF. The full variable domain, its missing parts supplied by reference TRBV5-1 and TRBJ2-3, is KAGVTQTPRYLIKTRGQQVTLSCSPISGHRSVSWYQQTPGQGLQFLFEYFSETQRNKGNFPGRFSGRQFSNSRSEMNVSTLELGDSALYLCASSLAGATSTDTQYFGPGTRLTVL.

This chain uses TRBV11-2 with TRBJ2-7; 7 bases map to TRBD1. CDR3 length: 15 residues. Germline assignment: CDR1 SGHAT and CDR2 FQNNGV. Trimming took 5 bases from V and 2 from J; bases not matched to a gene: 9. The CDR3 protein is CASSHRQGRTYEQYF. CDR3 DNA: TGTGCCAGCAGCCACCGACAGGGAAGAACCTACGAGCAGTACTTC.

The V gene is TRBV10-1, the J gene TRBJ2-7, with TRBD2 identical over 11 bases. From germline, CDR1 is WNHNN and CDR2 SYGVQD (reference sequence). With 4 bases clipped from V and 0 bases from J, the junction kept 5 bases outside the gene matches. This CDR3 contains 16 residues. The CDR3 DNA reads TGCGCCAGCAGTGCGGCCGGGACTAGCGGCTCCTACGAGCAGTACTTC. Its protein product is CASSAAGTSGSYEQYF.

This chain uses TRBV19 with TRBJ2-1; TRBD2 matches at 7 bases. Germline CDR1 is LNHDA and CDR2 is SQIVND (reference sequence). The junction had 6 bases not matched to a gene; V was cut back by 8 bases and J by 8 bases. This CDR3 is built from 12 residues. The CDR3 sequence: CASGGSTDEQFF. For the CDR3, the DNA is TGTGCCAGTGGCGGGAGTACCGATGAGCAGTTCTTC. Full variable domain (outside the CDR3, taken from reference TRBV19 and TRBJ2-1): DGGITQSPKYLFRKEGQNVTLSCEQNLNHDAMYWYRQDPGQGLRLIYYSQIVNDFQKGDIAEGYSVSREKKESFPLTVTSAQKNPTAFYLCASGGSTDEQFFGPGTRLTVL.

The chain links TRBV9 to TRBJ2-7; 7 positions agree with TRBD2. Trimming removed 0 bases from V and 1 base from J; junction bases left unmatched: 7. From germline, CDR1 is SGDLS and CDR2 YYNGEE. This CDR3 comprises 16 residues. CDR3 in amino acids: CASSVGASGLSYEQYF. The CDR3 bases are TGTGCCAGCAGCGTAGGAGCTAGCGGACTTTCCTACGAGCAGTACTTC. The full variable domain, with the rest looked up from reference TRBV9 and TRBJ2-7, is DSGVTQTPKHLITATGQRVTLRCSPRSGDLSVYWYQQSLDQGLQFLIQYYNGEERAKGNILERFSAQQFPDLHSELNLSSLELGDSALYFCASSVGASGLSYEQYFGPGTRLTVT.